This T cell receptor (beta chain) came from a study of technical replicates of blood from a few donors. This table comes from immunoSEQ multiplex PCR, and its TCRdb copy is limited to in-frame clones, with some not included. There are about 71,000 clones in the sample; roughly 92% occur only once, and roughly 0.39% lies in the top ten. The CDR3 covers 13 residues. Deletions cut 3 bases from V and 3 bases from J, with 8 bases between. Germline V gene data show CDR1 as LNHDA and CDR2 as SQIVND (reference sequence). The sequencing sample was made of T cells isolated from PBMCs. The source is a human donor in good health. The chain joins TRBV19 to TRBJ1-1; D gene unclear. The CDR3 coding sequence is TGTGCCAGTAGTATTCCGGGGTACACTGAAGCTTTCTTT. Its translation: CASSIPGYTEAFF.